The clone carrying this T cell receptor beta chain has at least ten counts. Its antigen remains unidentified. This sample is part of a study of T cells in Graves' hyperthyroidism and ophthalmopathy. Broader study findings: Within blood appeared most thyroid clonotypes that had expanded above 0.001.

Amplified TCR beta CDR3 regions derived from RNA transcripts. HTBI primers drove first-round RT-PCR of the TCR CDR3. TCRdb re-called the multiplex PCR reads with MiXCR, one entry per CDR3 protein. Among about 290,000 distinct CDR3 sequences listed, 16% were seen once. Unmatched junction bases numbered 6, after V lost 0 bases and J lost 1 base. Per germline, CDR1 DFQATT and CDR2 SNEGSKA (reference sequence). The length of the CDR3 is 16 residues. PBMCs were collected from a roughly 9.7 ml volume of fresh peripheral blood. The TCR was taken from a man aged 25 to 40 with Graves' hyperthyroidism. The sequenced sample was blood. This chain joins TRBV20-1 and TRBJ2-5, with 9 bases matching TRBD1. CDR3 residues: CSARDLTGGPQETQYF. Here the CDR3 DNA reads TGCAGTGCTAGAGATTTAACAGGGGGCCCCCAAGAGACCCAGTACTTC.